Listed here is a single T cell receptor (beta chain). Its antigen remains unidentified. The sample is drawn from a study of T cell responses to AZD1222 COVID-19 vaccine. Study-level points and caveats: When two AZD1222 doses had been given, Spike-specific TCR breadth and depth rose.

Using immunoSEQ multiplex PCR, the repertoire was profiled, and TCRdb retains in-frame clones only, with some absent. The sample shows about 97,000 clones, around nine tenths of them seen only once. CDR3 length: 16 amino acids. After removal of 5 bases from V and 6 bases from J, the junction contained 10 bases not matched to a gene. CDR1 SGHTA and CDR2 FQGNSA come from the germline V gene. The sample was peripheral blood, taken on day 0 of AZD1222 vaccination. This clonotype originated in an adult in good health. The genes are TRBV7-2 and TRBJ1-4, with 9 nucleotides matching TRBD1. CDR3 coding DNA: TGTGCCAGCAGCATTAATATGGGACAGGGCCATGAAAAACTGTTTTTT. Translation: CASSINMGQGHEKLFF.